This T cell receptor (beta chain) was profiled in a study of early stage breast cancer tumors. The V gene lost 5 bases and the J gene lost 5 bases, with 12 bases spanning the gap. Germline V lookup: CDR1 SEHNR, CDR2 FQNEAQ (reference sequence). This CDR3 comprises 13 residues. This clone has a handful of counts. Assay used: immunoSEQ multiplex PCR; TCRdb lists only in-frame clones, some missing. The sample records over 45,000 clones, approximately 80% being singletons. This chain links TRBV7-9 with TRBJ1-1, with D possibly matching TRBD1 (5 bases). The TCR was taken from a person aged 45 to 59 with breast cancer. Sequencing input: blood. The CDR3 DNA is TGTGCCAGCAGCCCGCAGGGTAGGACTGAAGCTTTCTTT. This translates into CASSPQGRTEAFF.